This T cell receptor (beta chain) was observed in a study of PD-1 blockade in classical Hodgkin lymphoma. The CDR3 length is 15 residues. With 0 bases clipped from V and 5 bases from J, the junction kept 5 bases outside the gene matches. CDR1 and CDR2 from the germline V gene are SGHTS and YDEGEE. As to time point: cycle 4 day 1 (C4D1), after more than 5 weeks of nivolumab. Relapse was seen in all patients after autologous stem cell transplantation, and brentuximab vedotin exposure was variable. Researchers report purifying CD4+ T cells from thawed PBMCs by magnetic negative selection. This clone was recorded only once. The antigen remains unidentified. Study-wide points: By cycle point C4D1, TCR diversity had risen significantly in CD4+ cells (but not CD8+ cells). Baseline diversity in complete responders resembled that of newly diagnosed patients.

The method was immunoSEQ multiplex PCR; TCRdb's version includes in-frame clones alone and lacks a portion of them. The sample carries some 17,000 clones, more than 65% recorded once. This TCR came from a human donor with classical Hodgkin lymphoma. The material was CD4+ T cells from blood, obtained before the fourth cycle of nivolumab. This chain uses TRBV5-8 with TRBJ2-1; 7 bases are shared with TRBD2. Here the CDR3 reads CASSLDGTTHNEQFF. DNA for the CDR3: TGTGCCAGCAGCTTGGACGGGACTACCCACAATGAGCAGTTCTTC.